This TCR beta chain was sequenced for a study of shared clonotypes between healthy human individuals. Profiling relied on immunoSEQ multiplex PCR, and the TCRdb table lists in-frame clones only, not all of them. The sample lists more than 2 million clones, 90% to 95% seen once, with more than 0.1% in the top ten. Broader study findings: Specimens sampled were limited to blood, with tissue repertoires likely differing.

Concerning this clone itself: Its antigen is currently unknown.

Trimming removed 0 bases from V and 0 bases from J; junction bases left unmatched: 6. The CDR3 runs 17 residues. Germline values: CDR1 SGHRS, CDR2 YFSETQ. V is TRBV5-1 and J is TRBJ2-7; 10 positions match TRBD1. The receptor was derived from a man aged 18 to 29 in good health. Sequencing was carried out using naive CD4+ T cells sorted from blood. Subset given: CD45RA+ positively selected. The chain's CDR3 is CASSLGQGATSSYEQYF. Written as DNA, the CDR3 is TGCGCCAGCAGCTTGGGACAGGGGGCGACGAGCTCCTACGAGCAGTACTTC.